The 16 T cell receptor beta chains given below trace back to one sample, sequenced in a study of blood T cells in healthy people across ages. Sample-barcoded 5' priming and a J-beta primer mix drove a second PCR of about 6 to 11 cycles. TCRdb re-analysed the 5' RACE reads in MiXCR, keeping a single row per CDR3 protein. This sample has hundreds of thousands of distinct CDR3 sequences, with about 30% found just once. Sample: blood. The receptors come from an elderly woman in good health.

This clonotype was found many times. V gene TRBV11-3 combines with J gene TRBJ2-1, with a tentative D call TRBD1 (5 bases). The CDR3 has 13 amino acids. Germline loops: CDR1 SGHNT, CDR2 YENEEA. V lost 2 bases, J lost 8 bases, and 10 bases lay in between. The chain's CDR3 is CASSLIPRDEQFF. In nucleotides, the CDR3 is TGTGCCAGCAGCTTAATACCCAGGGATGAGCAGTTCTTC.

The genes are TRBV5-6 and TRBJ1-5; D is undetermined. The V gene lost 4 bases and the J gene lost 2 bases, with 16 bases spanning the gap. The CDR3 extends over 16 amino acids. CDR1 and CDR2 from the germline V gene are SGHDT and YYEEEE. In nucleotides, the CDR3 is TGTGCCAGCAGCCACCATTTGGACGGCGGCAATCAGCCCCAGCATTTT. This encodes CASSHHLDGGNQPQHF.

This clonotype was detected a few times. The V gene is TRBV20-1, the J gene TRBJ2-7; D possibly uses TRBD1 or TRBD2 (5 bases each). The length of the CDR3 is 14 residues. V dropped 1 base and J dropped 5 bases, with 15 bases sitting between them. Germline assignment: CDR1 DFQATT and CDR2 SNEGSKA (reference sequence). CDR3 sequence reads: CSARVPGTPNEQYF. The DNA for the CDR3 is TGCAGTGCTAGAGTTCCCGGGACGCCTAACGAGCAGTACTTC.

This chain uses TRBV28 with TRBJ2-5; the D is unclear. CDR3 length: 12 amino acids. Germline V gene lookup returns CDR1 MDHEN and CDR2 SYDVKM. With 5 bases removed from V and 11 bases from J, the gap between germline ends came to 15 bases. This CDR3 reads CASSPRSYVQYF. In nucleotides, the CDR3 is TGTGCCAGCAGTCCTCGATCCTACGTGCAGTACTTC.

The genes are TRBV18 and TRBJ1-2; weak D call: TRBD1 (5 bases). V lost 4 bases, J lost 1 base, and 13 bases lay in between. The CDR3 has 15 residues. Germline loops: CDR1 KGHSH, CDR2 LQKENI. CDR3 sequence reads: CASSLSDNFNYGYTF. The DNA of the CDR3 is TGTGCCAGCTCACTATCGGACAATTTTAACTATGGCTACACCTTC.

The chain uses TRBV7-2 and TRBJ1-4; D might be TRBD1 (6 bases). The CDR3 spans 16 residues. CDR1 is SGHTA and CDR2 is FQGNSA in the germline V gene. V was shortened by 2 bases and J by 5 bases, with 15 bases between the two germline ends. The DNA of the CDR3 is TGTGCCAGCAGCTTACAGGTCGGAGGGACAAATGAAAAACTGTTTTTT. Translation gives CASSLQVGGTNEKLFF.

This clonotype appeared a few times. The chain employs TRBV5-1 and TRBJ1-4; 7 bases line up with TRBD1. CDR1 SGHRS and CDR2 YFSETQ come from the germline V gene. V shed 3 bases, J shed 6 bases, and the junction held 8 bases outside the gene matches. The CDR3 totals 15 residues. The CDR3 loop is CASSSSGTADEKLFF. The CDR3 coding sequence is TGCGCCAGCAGCTCCTCCGGGACAGCAGATGAAAAACTGTTTTTT.

This clonotype has at least ten counts. CDR3 in DNA: TGCAGCGTTGAGGACTCCTTCGCGAACAATGAGCAGTTCTTC. It encodes CSVEDSFANNEQFF. The chain is built from TRBV29-1 and TRBJ2-1, with D possibly being TRBD2 (5 bases). The CDR3 has 14 amino acids. Germline CDR1 is SQVTM and CDR2 is ANQGSEA. V was clipped by 3 bases and J by 5 bases, with 14 bases between them.

This clonotype was observed at least ten times. The V call is TRBV2, the J call TRBJ1-2, with 10 nucleotides matching TRBD1. Germline V gives CDR1 SNHLY, CDR2 FYNNEI. V was pared by 6 bases and J by 5 bases, with 12 bases of the junction left unmatched. The CDR3 covers 16 residues. The CDR3 region has the DNA TGTGCCAGCAGATCGGGACAGGGGCGTCCGTGGTATGGCTACACCTTC. The encoded protein is CASRSGQGRPWYGYTF. Full variable domain (missing parts from reference TRBV2 and TRBJ1-2): EPEVTQTPSHQVTQMGQEVILRCVPISNHLYFYWYRQILGQKVEFLVSFYNNEISEKSEIFDDQFSVERPDGSNFTLKIRSTKLEDSAMYFCASRSGQGRPWYGYTFGSGTRLTVV.

This clonotype turned up a few times. This chain joins TRBV30 and TRBJ1-4; TRBD1 is a possible D gene (6 bases). The V gene lost 7 bases and the J gene lost 0 bases, with 12 bases spanning the gap. This CDR3 has 14 residues. CDR1 and CDR2 (germline): GTSNPN, SVGIG (reference sequence). The CDR3 sequence is CASGGAATNEKLFF. The CDR3 DNA reads TGTGCCTCGGGGGGGGCTGCAACTAATGAAAAACTGTTTTTT.

This clonotype was detected ten times or more. CDR3 sequence reads: CASRSGTNNPEQYF. CDR3 sequence (DNA): TGTGCCAGCAGATCCGGGACCAACAACCCCGAGCAGTACTTC. The rearrangement joins TRBV2 to TRBJ2-7; D may correspond to TRBD1 or TRBD2 (5 bases each). The CDR3 sequence is 14 residues long. The germline gives CDR1 SNHLY, CDR2 FYNNEI. Trimming removed 6 bases at V and 6 bases at J, with 18 bases between.

This clonotype was counted at least ten times. The chain carries TRBV20-1 and TRBJ2-1; 8 bases are a match to TRBD2. TRBJ2-7 explains the end of the DNA better; the J call may be wrong. Germline values: CDR1 DFQATT, CDR2 SNEGSKA (reference sequence). The CDR3 extends over 18 amino acids. The CDR3 DNA reads TGCAGTGCTAGTGGCGGGGGGACTCCCCAAATCCCCTACAATGAGCAGTACTTC. Its protein product is CSASGGGTPQIPYNEQYF.

This clonotype was counted many times. The chain employs TRBV2 and TRBJ2-7, with 7 nucleotides matching TRBD2. CDR3 size: 15 residues. J gave up 2 bases and V 1 base, and 5 bases lay outside the gene matches. CDR1 and CDR2 (germline): SNHLY, FYNNEI. CDR3 sequence: CASSEGAGFTYEQYF. For the CDR3, the DNA is TGTGCCAGCAGTGAAGGAGCGGGGTTTACCTACGAGCAGTACTTC. Full variable domain (rest looked up from reference TRBV2 and TRBJ2-7): EPEVTQTPSHQVTQMGQEVILRCVPISNHLYFYWYRQILGQKVEFLVSFYNNEISEKSEIFDDQFSVERPDGSNFTLKIRSTKLEDSAMYFCASSEGAGFTYEQYFGPGTRLTVT.

This clonotype has ten or more counts. J is TRBJ1-6 and V is TRBV12-3 or TRBV12-4; tentative D call: TRBD1 (5 bases). The CDR3 consists of 12 residues. Trimming took off 4 bases at V and 10 bases at J, with 8 bases between the two ends. CDR3 region: CASSYGGSPLHF. Here the CDR3 DNA reads TGTGCCAGCAGTTATGGGGGGTCACCCCTCCACTTT.

A word on this clonotype: A much larger clonotype is one base distant, so this may be a read error. The chain employs TRBV5-7 and TRBJ2-5; 9 nucleotides line up with TRBD1. TRBV5-7 is labeled an ORF, and its function is uncertain. CDR3 length: 14 residues. CDR3 bases: TGTACGGGGACCCGGACAGGGGTCCAAGAGACCCAGTACTTC. Its protein product is CTGTRTGVQETQYF.

A word on this clonotype: With a much larger clone just one base away, this may be a read error. The chain joins TRBV6-5 to TRBJ2-1, with D hard to call. Gene TRBJ2-7 matches the end of the DNA better, so the J call may be wrong. The V gene's germline CDR1 is MNHEY and CDR2 SVGAGI. This CDR3 is built from 18 residues. The CDR3 bases are TGTGCCAGCAGTTACTCGAGTATCTTCGCAGACCTCTACAATGAGCAGTACTTC. It yields the protein CASSYSSIFADLYNEQYF.